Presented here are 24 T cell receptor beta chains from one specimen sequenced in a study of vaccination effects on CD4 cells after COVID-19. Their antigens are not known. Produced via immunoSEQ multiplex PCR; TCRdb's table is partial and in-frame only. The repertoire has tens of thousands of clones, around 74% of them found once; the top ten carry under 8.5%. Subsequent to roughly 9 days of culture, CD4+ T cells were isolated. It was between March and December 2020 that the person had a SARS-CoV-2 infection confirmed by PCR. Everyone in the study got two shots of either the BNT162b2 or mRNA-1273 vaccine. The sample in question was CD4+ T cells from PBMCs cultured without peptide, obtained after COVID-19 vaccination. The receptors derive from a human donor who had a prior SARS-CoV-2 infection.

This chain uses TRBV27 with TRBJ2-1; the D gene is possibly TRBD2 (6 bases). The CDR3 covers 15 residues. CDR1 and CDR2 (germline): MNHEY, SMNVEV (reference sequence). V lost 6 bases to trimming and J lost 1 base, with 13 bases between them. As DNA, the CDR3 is TGTGCCAGCAGCCCTAGGAGGGATTCCTACAATGAGCAGTTCTTC. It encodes CASSPRRDSYNEQFF.

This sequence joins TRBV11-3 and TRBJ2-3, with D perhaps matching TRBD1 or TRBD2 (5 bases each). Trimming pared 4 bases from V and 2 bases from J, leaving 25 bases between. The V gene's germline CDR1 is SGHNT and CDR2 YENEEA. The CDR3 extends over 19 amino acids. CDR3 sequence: CASSSNILGDPLATDTQYF. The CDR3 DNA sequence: TGTGCCAGCAGCTCGAATATCTTGGGGGACCCTCTAGCCACAGATACGCAGTATTTT.

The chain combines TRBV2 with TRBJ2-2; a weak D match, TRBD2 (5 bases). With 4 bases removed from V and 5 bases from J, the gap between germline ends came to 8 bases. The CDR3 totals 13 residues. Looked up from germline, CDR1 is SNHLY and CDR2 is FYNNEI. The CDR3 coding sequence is TGTGCCAGCAGTGCTTCGGGGACCGGGGAGCTGTTTTTT. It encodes CASSASGTGELFF.

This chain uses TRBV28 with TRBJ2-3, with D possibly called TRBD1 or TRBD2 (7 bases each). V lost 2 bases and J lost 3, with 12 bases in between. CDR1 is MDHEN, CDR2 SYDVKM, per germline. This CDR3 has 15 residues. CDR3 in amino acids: CASSLVQGGTDTQYF. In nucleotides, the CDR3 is TGTGCCAGCAGTTTAGTCCAGGGGGGGACAGATACGCAGTATTTT.

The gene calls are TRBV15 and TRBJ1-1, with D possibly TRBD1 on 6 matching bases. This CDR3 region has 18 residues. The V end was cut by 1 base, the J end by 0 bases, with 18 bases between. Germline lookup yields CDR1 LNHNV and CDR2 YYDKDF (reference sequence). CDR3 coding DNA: TGTGCCACCAGCAGAGGAGGGGGGGGGTCTAAGCTGAACACTGAAGCTTTCTTT. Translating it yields CATSRGGGGSKLNTEAFF. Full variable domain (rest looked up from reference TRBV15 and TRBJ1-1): DAMVIQNPRYQVTQFGKPVTLSCSQTLNHNVMYWYQQKSSQAPKLLFHYYDKDFNNEADTPDNFQSRRPNTSFCFLDIRSPGLGDTAMYLCATSRGGGGSKLNTEAFFGQGTRLTVV.

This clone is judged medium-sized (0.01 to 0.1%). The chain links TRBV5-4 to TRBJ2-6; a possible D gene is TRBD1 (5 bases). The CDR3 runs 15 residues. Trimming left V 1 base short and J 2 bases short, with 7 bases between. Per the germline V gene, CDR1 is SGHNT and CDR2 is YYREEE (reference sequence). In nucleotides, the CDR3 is TGTGCCAGCAGCTTGCCAGGGACTGGGGCCAACGTCCTGACTTTC. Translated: CASSLPGTGANVLTF.

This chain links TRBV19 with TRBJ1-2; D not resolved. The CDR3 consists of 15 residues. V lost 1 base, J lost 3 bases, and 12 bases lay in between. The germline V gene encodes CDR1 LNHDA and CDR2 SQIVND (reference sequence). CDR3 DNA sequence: TGTGCCAGTAGTATAGCCCCTCGACGGGACTATGGCTACACCTTC. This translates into CASSIAPRRDYGYTF.

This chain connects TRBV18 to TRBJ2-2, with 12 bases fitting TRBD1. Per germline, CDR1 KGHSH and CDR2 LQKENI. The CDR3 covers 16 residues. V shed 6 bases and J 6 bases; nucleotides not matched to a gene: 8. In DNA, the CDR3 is TGTGCCAGCTCCCGACCGGGACAGGGGGCCTCCGGGGAGCTGTTTTTT. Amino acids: CASSRPGQGASGELFF.

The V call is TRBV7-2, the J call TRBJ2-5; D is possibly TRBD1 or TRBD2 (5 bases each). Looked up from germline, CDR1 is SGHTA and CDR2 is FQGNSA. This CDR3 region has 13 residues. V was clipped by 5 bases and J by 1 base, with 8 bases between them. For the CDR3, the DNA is TGTGCCAGCAGCGGGGGAATCCAAGAGACCCAGTACTTC. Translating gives CASSGGIQETQYF.

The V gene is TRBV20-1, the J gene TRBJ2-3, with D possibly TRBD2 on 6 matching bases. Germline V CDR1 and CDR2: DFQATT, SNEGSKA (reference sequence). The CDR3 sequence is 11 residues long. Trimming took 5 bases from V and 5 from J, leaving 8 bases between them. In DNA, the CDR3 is TGCAGTGCTGGGAGGAGAGATACGCAGTATTTT. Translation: CSAGRRDTQYF.

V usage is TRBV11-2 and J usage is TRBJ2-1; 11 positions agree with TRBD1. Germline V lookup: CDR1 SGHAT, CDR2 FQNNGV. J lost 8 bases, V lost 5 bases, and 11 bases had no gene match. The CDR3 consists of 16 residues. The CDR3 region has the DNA TGTGCCAGCAGCCGAGGCCGAAAGGGACAGGGGGATGAGCAGTTCTTC. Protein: CASSRGRKGQGDEQFF.

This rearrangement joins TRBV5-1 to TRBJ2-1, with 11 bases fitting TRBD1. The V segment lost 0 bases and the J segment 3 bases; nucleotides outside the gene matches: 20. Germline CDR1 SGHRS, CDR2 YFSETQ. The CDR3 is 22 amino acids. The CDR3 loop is CASSLAGGGGSSGTGGYNEQFF. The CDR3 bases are TGCGCCAGCAGCTTGGCCGGCGGAGGTGGTTCTTCCGGGACAGGGGGCTACAATGAGCAGTTCTTC.

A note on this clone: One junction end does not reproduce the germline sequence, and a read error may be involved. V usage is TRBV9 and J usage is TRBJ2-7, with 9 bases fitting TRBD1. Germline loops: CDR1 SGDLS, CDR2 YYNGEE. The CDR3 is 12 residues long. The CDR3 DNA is TGTGCCAGCAGCGAGGGGTGCATGGACAGGGGCTTC. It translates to CASSEGCMDRGF.

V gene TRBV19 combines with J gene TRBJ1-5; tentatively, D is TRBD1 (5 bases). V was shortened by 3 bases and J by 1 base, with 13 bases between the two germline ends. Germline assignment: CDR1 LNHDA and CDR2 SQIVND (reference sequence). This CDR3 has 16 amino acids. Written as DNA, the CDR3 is TGTGCCAGTAGTATCGGATCAGGGCCAAGCAATCAGCCCCAGCATTTT. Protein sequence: CASSIGSGPSNQPQHF. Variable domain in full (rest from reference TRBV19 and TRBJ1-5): DGGITQSPKYLFRKEGQNVTLSCEQNLNHDAMYWYRQDPGQGLRLIYYSQIVNDFQKGDIAEGYSVSREKKESFPLTVTSAQKNPTAFYLCASSIGSGPSNQPQHFGDGTRLSIL.

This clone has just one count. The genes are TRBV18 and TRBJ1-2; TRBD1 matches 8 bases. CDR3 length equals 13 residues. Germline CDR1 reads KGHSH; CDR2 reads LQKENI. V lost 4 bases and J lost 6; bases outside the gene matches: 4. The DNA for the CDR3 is TGTGCCAGCTCACGAGCAGGGGGCGATGGCTACACCTTC. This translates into CASSRAGGDGYTF. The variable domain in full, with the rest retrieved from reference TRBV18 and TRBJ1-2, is NAGVMQNPRHLVRRRGQEARLRCSPMKGHSHVYWYRQLPEEGLKFMVYLQKENIIDESGMPKERFSAEFPKEGPSILRIQQVVRGDSAAYFCASSRAGGDGYTFGSGTRLTVV.

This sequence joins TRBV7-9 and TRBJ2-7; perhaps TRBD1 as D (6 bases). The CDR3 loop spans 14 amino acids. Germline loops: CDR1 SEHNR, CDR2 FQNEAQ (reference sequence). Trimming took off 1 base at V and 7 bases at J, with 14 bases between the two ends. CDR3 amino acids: CASSLVPGVDEQYF. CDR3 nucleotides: TGTGCCAGCAGCTTAGTTCCAGGGGTGGATGAGCAGTACTTC.

CDR3 DNA: TGTGCCAGCAGCGCGGGACAGGGCTTCCACTTT. It translates to CASSAGQGFHF. The chain couples TRBV7-2 to TRBJ1-6, with TRBD1 identical over 9 bases. The CDR3 length is 11 residues. Germline CDR1 SGHTA, CDR2 FQGNSA. The V and J ends lost 5 bases and 17 bases, in that order; junction bases with no gene match: 4.

CDR3 residues: CASSSEMSGVVFF. For the CDR3, the DNA is TGTGCCAGCAGCTCCGAAATGTCAGGGGTTGTATTCTTC. This chain uses TRBV5-4 with TRBJ2-1, with a weak D call TRBD1 (6 bases). Germline loops: CDR1 SGHNT, CDR2 YYREEE (reference sequence). Trimming stripped 3 bases from V and 16 bases from J, with 20 bases between. The CDR3 is 13 residues long. Looking up the rest from reference TRBV5-4 and TRBJ2-1 gives the full variable domain: ETGVTQSPTHLIKTRGQQVTLRCSSQSGHNTVSWYQQALGQGPQFIFQYYREEENGRGNFPPRFSGLQFPNYSSELNVNALELDDSALYLCASSSEMSGVVFFGPGTRLTVL.

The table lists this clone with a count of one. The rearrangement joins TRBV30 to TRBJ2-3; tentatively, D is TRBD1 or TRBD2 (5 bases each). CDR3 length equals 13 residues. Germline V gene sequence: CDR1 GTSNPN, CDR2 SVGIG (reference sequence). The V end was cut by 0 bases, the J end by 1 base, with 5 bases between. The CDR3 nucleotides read TGTGCCTGGAGTGTGGGGGGCACAGATACGCAGTATTTT. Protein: CAWSVGGTDTQYF.

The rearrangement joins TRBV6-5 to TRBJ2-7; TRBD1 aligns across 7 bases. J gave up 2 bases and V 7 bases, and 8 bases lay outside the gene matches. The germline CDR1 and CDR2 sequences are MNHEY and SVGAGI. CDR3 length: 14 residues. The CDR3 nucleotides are TGTGCCAGCACGGATGACAGGGCCCCCTACGAGCAGTACTTC. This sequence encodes CASTDDRAPYEQYF.

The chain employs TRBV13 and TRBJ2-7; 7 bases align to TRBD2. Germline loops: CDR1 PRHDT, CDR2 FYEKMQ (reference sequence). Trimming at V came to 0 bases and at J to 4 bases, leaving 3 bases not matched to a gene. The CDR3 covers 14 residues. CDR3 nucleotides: TGTGCCAGCAGCTTAGGCGGACTAGGGTACGAGCAGTACTTC. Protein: CASSLGGLGYEQYF.

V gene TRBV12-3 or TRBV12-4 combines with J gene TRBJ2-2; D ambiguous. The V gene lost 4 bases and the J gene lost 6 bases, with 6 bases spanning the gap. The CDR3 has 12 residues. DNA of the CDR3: TGTGCCAGCAGTTCACAGTCCGGGGAGCTGTTTTTT. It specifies CASSSQSGELFF.

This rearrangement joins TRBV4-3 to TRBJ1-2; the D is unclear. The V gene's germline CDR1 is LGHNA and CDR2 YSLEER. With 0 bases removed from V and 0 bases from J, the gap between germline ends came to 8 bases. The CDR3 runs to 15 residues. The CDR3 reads CASSQEALANYGYTF. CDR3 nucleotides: TGCGCCAGCAGCCAAGAAGCGTTGGCTAACTATGGCTACACCTTC.

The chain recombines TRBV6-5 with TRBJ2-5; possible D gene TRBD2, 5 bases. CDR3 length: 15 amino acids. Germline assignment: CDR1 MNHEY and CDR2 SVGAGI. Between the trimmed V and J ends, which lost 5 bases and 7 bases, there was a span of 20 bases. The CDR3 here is CASSRSGWTVRTQYF. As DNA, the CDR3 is TGTGCCAGCAGTCGCTCCGGTTGGACTGTCCGGACCCAGTACTTC.